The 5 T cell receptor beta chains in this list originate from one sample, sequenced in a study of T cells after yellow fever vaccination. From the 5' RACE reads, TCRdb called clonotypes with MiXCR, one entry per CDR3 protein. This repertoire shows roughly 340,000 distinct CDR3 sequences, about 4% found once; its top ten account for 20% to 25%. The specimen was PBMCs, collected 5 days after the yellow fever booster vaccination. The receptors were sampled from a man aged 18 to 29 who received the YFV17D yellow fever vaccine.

DNA for the CDR3: TGTGCCAGCACCACGGAGGTAGCGGGGGGGCGAGAGACCCAGTACTTC. This gives the protein CASTTEVAGGRETQYF. The gene calls are TRBV28 and TRBJ2-5, with 11 nucleotides matching TRBD2. V shed 7 bases and J 4 bases; nucleotides not matched to a gene: 11. Germline CDR1 is MDHEN and CDR2 is SYDVKM. The CDR3 has 16 residues.

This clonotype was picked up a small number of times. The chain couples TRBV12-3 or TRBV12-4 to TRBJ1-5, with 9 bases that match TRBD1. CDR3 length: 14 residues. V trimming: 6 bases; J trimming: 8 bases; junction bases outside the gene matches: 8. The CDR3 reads CASSRNRGQEPQHF. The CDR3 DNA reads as TGTGCCAGCAGCCGTAACAGGGGGCAGGAGCCCCAGCATTTT.

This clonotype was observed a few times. CDR3 DNA: TGTGCCAGCAGCCAAAAAGACACAGATACGCAGTATTTT. Protein product: CASSQKDTDTQYF. J is TRBJ2-3 and V is TRBV7-6; D gene uncertain. Trimming took off 5 bases at V and 2 bases at J, with 8 bases between the two ends. This CDR3 is built from 13 residues. Germline CDR1 SGHVS, CDR2 FNYEAQ.

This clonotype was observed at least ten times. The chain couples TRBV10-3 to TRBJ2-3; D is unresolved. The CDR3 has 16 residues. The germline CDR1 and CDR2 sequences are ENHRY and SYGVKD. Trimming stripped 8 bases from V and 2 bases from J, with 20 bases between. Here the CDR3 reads CAIDSRFGFPTDTQYF. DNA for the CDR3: TGTGCCATCGATTCTCGGTTCGGCTTCCCCACAGATACGCAGTATTTT.

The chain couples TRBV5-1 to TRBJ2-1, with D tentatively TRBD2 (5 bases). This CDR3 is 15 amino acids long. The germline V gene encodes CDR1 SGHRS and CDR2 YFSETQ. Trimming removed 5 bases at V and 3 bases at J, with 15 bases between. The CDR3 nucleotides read TGCGCCAGCAGGGTGGGCCTAGCCAGCTACAATGAGCAGTTCTTC. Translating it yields CASRVGLASYNEQFF.